These 24 T cell receptor beta chains share one sample of origin, sequenced in a study of early T cells in non-severe SARS-CoV-2 infection. One entry per CDR3 protein, called by TCRdb with MiXCR from the 5' RACE reads. The sample has tens of thousands of distinct CDR3 sequences, 14% seen once; the top ten hold 6.1%. Sequencing input: whole blood. These receptors originate from an adult who was a healthcare worker with PCR-confirmed SARS-CoV-2 infection or an uninfected control (not recorded which).

The table lists this clonotype with a few counts. The CDR3, as DNA: TGCAGCGTTGAAGGTGGGACTAACGGAGCTTTCTTT. It is translated as CSVEGGTNGAFF. The chain is built from TRBV29-1 and TRBJ1-1; maybe TRBD1 (5 bases). Germline V gene lookup returns CDR1 SQVTM and CDR2 ANQGSEA. This CDR3 has 12 residues. V lost 1 base, J lost 10 bases, and 13 bases lay in between.

V gene TRBV28 combines with J gene TRBJ2-4; D could derive from TRBD1 or TRBD2 (5 bases each). The CDR3 has 14 amino acids. Germline CDR1 and CDR2: MDHEN and SYDVKM. The DNA for the CDR3 is TGTGCTAGCCGCCCAGGGACGACCAAAAACATTCAGTACTTC. This encodes CASRPGTTKNIQYF.

This clonotype appeared a few times. The V gene is TRBV7-9, the J gene TRBJ2-7; 8 positions agree with TRBD2. This CDR3 has 17 residues. CDR1 is SEHNR and CDR2 is FQNEAQ in the germline V gene (reference sequence). Trimming removed 1 base from V and 4 bases from J; junction bases left unmatched: 12. The CDR3 loop reads CASSLELTSGGSYEQYF. DNA of the CDR3: TGTGCCAGCAGCTTAGAGCTTACAAGCGGGGGAAGTTACGAGCAGTACTTC.

This clonotype was detected only a few times. V is TRBV5-6 and J is TRBJ2-4; the match to TRBD2 covers 7 bases. V lost 0 bases, J lost 0 bases, and 3 bases stayed unmatched. Per the germline V gene, CDR1 is SGHDT and CDR2 is YYEEEE. The length of the CDR3 is 16 residues. CDR3 nucleotides: TGTGCCAGCAGCTTGGTAGCGGGTCTAGCCAAAAACATTCAGTACTTC. Its protein is CASSLVAGLAKNIQYF.

The chain uses TRBV4-2 and TRBJ2-7; 10 bases match TRBD2. The CDR3 sequence is 16 residues long. Germline values: CDR1 LGHNA, CDR2 YNFKEQ. Trimming removed 4 bases from V and 2 bases from J; junction bases left unmatched: 8. DNA of the CDR3: TGTGCCAGCAGCCCCCTGACTAGCGGGTTTACCTACGAGCAGTACTTC. It translates to CASSPLTSGFTYEQYF.

This clonotype was observed a few times. The chain combines TRBV5-1 with TRBJ2-3; TRBD2 agrees at 9 bases. The CDR3 consists of 15 residues. Germline values: CDR1 SGHRS, CDR2 YFSETQ. J lost 4 bases, V lost 5 bases, and 8 bases had no gene match. CDR3 sequence: CASRERTSDPDTQYF. As DNA, the CDR3 is TGCGCCAGCAGGGAGCGGACTAGCGACCCAGATACGCAGTATTTT.

This clonotype has ten or more counts. CDR3 DNA sequence: TGTGCCAGCAGCCAAGATGGAAGAAACTATGGCTACACCTTC. This encodes CASSQDGRNYGYTF. This chain connects TRBV4-2 to TRBJ1-2; D gene ambiguous. CDR3 length: 14 residues. Germline lookup yields CDR1 LGHNA and CDR2 YNFKEQ. Between the trimmed V and J ends, which lost 0 bases and 2 bases, there was a span of 7 bases.

The chain uses TRBV18 and TRBJ2-2; D possibly matches TRBD1 or TRBD2 (5 bases each). V was clipped by 6 bases and J by 6 bases, with 14 bases between them. Germline assignment: CDR1 KGHSH and CDR2 LQKENI. The CDR3 is made up of 14 amino acids. This chain's CDR3 is CASSHTGTAGELFF. Written as DNA, the CDR3 is TGTGCCAGCTCGCATACCGGGACCGCCGGGGAGCTGTTTTTT.

This clonotype was seen a handful of times. This sequence joins TRBV12-3 or TRBV12-4 and TRBJ2-2, with D maybe TRBD1 (5 bases). Trimming cost V 3 bases and J 10 bases, with 12 bases left between them. This CDR3 is 13 amino acids long. CDR3 protein: CASSFNQGQELFF. The CDR3 DNA reads TGTGCCAGCAGTTTCAACCAGGGTCAGGAGCTGTTTTTT.

This chain uses TRBV18 with TRBJ2-3, with 10 bases lining up with TRBD2. J lost 3 bases, V lost 3 bases, and 3 bases had no gene match. The CDR3 length is 15 residues. Germline values: CDR1 KGHSH, CDR2 LQKENI. CDR3 DNA sequence: TGTGCCAGCTCACCTCCGGGACTAGCGACAGATACGCAGTATTTT. Translation: CASSPPGLATDTQYF.

This chain uses TRBV28 with TRBJ2-7; 8 bases are a match to TRBD1. Germline lookup yields CDR1 MDHEN and CDR2 SYDVKM. V lost 10 bases, J lost 6 bases, and 8 bases stayed unmatched. The CDR3 is 12 residues long. The CDR3 DNA sequence: TGTGCCACCAGAAGACAGGGGTCCGAGCAGTACTTC. It translates to CATRRQGSEQYF.

Only a few counts were recorded for this clonotype. This sequence joins TRBV11-2 and TRBJ2-1; 8 bases are a match to TRBD2. Germline V gene data show CDR1 as SGHAT and CDR2 as FQNNGV. The CDR3 is 15 amino acids. The V and J ends lost 3 bases and 2 bases, in that order; junction bases with no gene match: 3. This CDR3 reads CASSFNSGAYNEQFF. As DNA, the CDR3 is TGTGCCAGCAGCTTTAATAGCGGGGCCTACAATGAGCAGTTCTTC.

The chain uses TRBV28 and TRBJ1-4; the D is unclear. V was trimmed by 5 bases and J by 8 bases, leaving 15 bases between them. The CDR3 consists of 14 residues. The germline V gene has CDR1 MDHEN and CDR2 SYDVKM. In DNA, the CDR3 is TGTGCCAGCAGTACTCGGTCACCACGGGAAAAACTGTTTTTT. This gives the protein CASSTRSPREKLFF.

The rearrangement links TRBV4-2 to TRBJ2-2; possible D gene TRBD2, 5 bases. V was pared by 0 bases and J by 8 bases, with 10 bases between. This CDR3 is built from 14 residues. CDR1 and CDR2 (germline): LGHNA, YNFKEQ. Written as DNA, the CDR3 is TGTGCCAGCAGCCAAGACAGGCGAGGGGGGGAGCTGTTTTTT. Amino acids: CASSQDRRGGELFF.

This clonotype was counted a few times. The chain is built from TRBV28 and TRBJ2-7; D is uncertain. V was clipped by 5 bases and J by 5 bases, with 10 bases between them. CDR1 is MDHEN, CDR2 SYDVKM, per germline. The CDR3 is made up of 12 amino acids. The CDR3 protein is CASSLRWDEQYF. Written as DNA, the CDR3 is TGTGCCAGCAGTCTTCGGTGGGACGAGCAGTACTTC.

The table lists this clonotype with a few counts. The chain recombines TRBV7-8 with TRBJ1-3; 9 bases match TRBD1. V lost 4 bases to trimming and J lost 3 bases; unmatched junction nucleotides: 7. The CDR3 spans 16 residues. Germline CDR1 SGHVS, CDR2 FQNEAQ. The CDR3 nucleotides are TGTGCCAGCAGCTCAGTGGGGGGACAGGGTGGAAACACCATATATTTT. Amino acid sequence: CASSSVGGQGGNTIYF.

At least ten counts were recorded for this clonotype. The rearrangement links TRBV5-5 to TRBJ1-4; TRBD1 matches 8 bases. The CDR3 is 14 amino acids. CDR1 is SGHKS and CDR2 is YYEKEE in the germline V gene (reference sequence). Trimming at V came to 4 bases and at J to 5 bases, leaving 4 bases not matched to a gene. CDR3 residues: CASSPTGANEKLFF. The CDR3 region has the DNA TGTGCCAGCAGCCCGACAGGGGCAAATGAAAAACTGTTTTTT.

This clonotype was recorded at least ten times. The DNA of the CDR3 is TGTGCCAGCAGCCGCAATTGGGAAGCTTTCTTT. Protein sequence: CASSRNWEAFF. The V call is TRBV11-2, the J call TRBJ1-1; no firm D call. The CDR3 contains 11 residues. The V end lost 5 bases, the J end lost 8 bases, and 9 bases lay between the germline ends. In germline, CDR1 is SGHAT, CDR2 FQNNGV.

A few counts support this clonotype. The V gene is TRBV5-1, the J gene TRBJ2-3, with D maybe TRBD2 (6 bases). This CDR3 spans 16 amino acids. Per germline, CDR1 SGHRS and CDR2 YFSETQ. Trimming pared 1 base from V and 0 bases from J, leaving 12 bases between. CDR3 coding DNA: TGCGCCAGCAGCTTGTCAGTTAGCGGTAGCACAGATACGCAGTATTTT. Its translation is CASSLSVSGSTDTQYF. Variable domain in full (rest from reference TRBV5-1 and TRBJ2-3): KAGVTQTPRYLIKTRGQQVTLSCSPISGHRSVSWYQQTPGQGLQFLFEYFSETQRNKGNFPGRFSGRQFSNSRSEMNVSTLELGDSALYLCASSLSVSGSTDTQYFGPGTRLTVL.

The J gene is TRBJ1-1, the V gene TRBV28; 7 bases are a match to TRBD1. The germline CDR1 and CDR2 sequences are MDHEN and SYDVKM. This CDR3 spans 14 amino acids. Trimming at V came to 7 bases and at J to 0 bases, leaving 5 bases not matched to a gene. CDR3 in DNA: TGTGCCAGCAAACAGGGGACTATGAACACTGAAGCTTTCTTT. It yields the protein CASKQGTMNTEAFF.

The J gene is TRBJ2-2, the V gene TRBV11-3; 7 bases line up with TRBD1. Trimming removed 3 bases from V and 4 bases from J; junction bases left unmatched: 5. The germline V gene has CDR1 SGHNT and CDR2 YENEEA. The CDR3 consists of 15 residues. The CDR3 loop is CASSFDRDGTGELFF. The CDR3 DNA sequence: TGTGCCAGCAGCTTTGACAGGGACGGCACCGGGGAGCTGTTTTTT. The variable domain in full, completed from reference TRBV11-3 and TRBJ2-2, reads EAGVVQSPRYKIIEKKQPVAFWCNPISGHNTLYWYLQNLGQGPELLIRYENEEAVDDSQLPKDRFSAERLKGVDSTLKIQPAELGDSAVYLCASSFDRDGTGELFFGEGSRLTVL.

The genes are TRBV20-1 and TRBJ2-5, with D perhaps matching TRBD2 (5 bases). Trimming took 1 base from V and 4 from J, leaving 13 bases between them. This CDR3 region has 14 residues. Germline CDR1 is DFQATT and CDR2 is SNEGSKA (reference sequence). The chain's CDR3 is CSARAFSGGETQYF. The CDR3 bases are TGCAGTGCTAGAGCCTTCAGCGGCGGAGAGACCCAGTACTTC.

This clonotype was counted ten times or more. This rearrangement joins TRBV18 to TRBJ1-2; unclear D gene. Germline assignment: CDR1 KGHSH and CDR2 LQKENI. V lost 3 bases and J 3 bases, leaving 8 bases between the germline ends. The CDR3 sequence is 13 residues long. The CDR3 here is CASSPAVDYGYTF. CDR3 sequence (DNA): TGTGCCAGCTCACCCGCGGTCGACTATGGCTACACCTTC.

This clonotype was seen only a few times. The V call is TRBV15, the J call TRBJ2-2; D is ambiguous. V lost 5 bases, J lost 13 bases, and 14 bases lay in between. The CDR3 is 12 amino acids. Germline V lookup: CDR1 LNHNV, CDR2 YYDKDF (reference sequence). The CDR3 nucleotides read TGTGCCACCAGCTCACGGACCAGCAGGCTGTTTTTT. Its protein is CATSSRTSRLFF.